This T cell receptor beta chain is drawn from a study of T cell repertoires in cytomegalovirus infection. V lost 0 bases to trimming and J lost 4 bases, with 10 bases between them. The CDR3 extends over 15 amino acids. Germline CDR1 reads MGHRA; CDR2 reads YSYEKL. Note on this clonotype: Antigen specificity is unknown.

Via MiXCR, TCRdb re-called the reads, giving one row per CDR3 protein. There are 90,000 to 110,000 distinct CDR3 sequences in the sample; about 28% occur only once, and roughly 81% lies in the top ten. This sample comprised CD8+ T cells from cultured PBMCs, obtained from culture after CMV antigen stimulation. V is TRBV4-1 and J is TRBJ1-5, with D hard to call. The source is a human donor in good health (CMV status not recorded). Some clones in this sample may be carry-over from other donors' samples. DNA for the CDR3: TGCGCCAGCAGCCAAGATCTAGGTCTAAATCAGCCCCAGCATTTT. Translation gives CASSQDLGLNQPQHF.